The 16 T cell receptor beta chains below all came from one sample that was sequenced in a study of blood T cell repertoires in COVID-19. The protocol was immunoSEQ multiplex PCR, while the TCRdb copy is restricted to in-frame clones and leaves out a portion. In the table there are 110,000 or so clones, roughly 80% of which are singletons. The source material was peripheral blood. The receptor set was obtained from a man aged 50-60 years with acute or convalescent COVID-19.

This sequence joins TRBV5-1 and TRBJ2-3; TRBD2 agrees at 10 bases. The V gene end was trimmed by 6 bases and the J gene end by 2 bases; junction bases not matched to a gene: 3. This CDR3 region has 14 residues. The germline V gene has CDR1 SGHRS and CDR2 YFSETQ. As DNA, the CDR3 is TGCGCCAGCAACAGCGGGGGGGTCACAGATACGCAGTATTTT. It translates to CASNSGGVTDTQYF.

This clone came up once. The gene calls are TRBV4-1 and TRBJ2-5, with 7 bases matching TRBD2. V lost 0 bases, J lost 6 bases, and 19 bases stayed unmatched. CDR3 size: 19 residues. Germline loops: CDR1 MGHRA, CDR2 YSYEKL. The CDR3 DNA follows: TGCGCCAGCAGCCAAGATGTCCTCCAAGGGCGGGGGTCAGTAAAGACCCAGTACTTC. Residues: CASSQDVLQGRGSVKTQYF.

The gene calls are TRBV2 and TRBJ2-1, with TRBD1 matching over 7 bases. Germline lookup yields CDR1 SNHLY and CDR2 FYNNEI. V was pared by 2 bases and J by 8 bases, with 6 bases of the junction left unmatched. This CDR3 region has 14 residues. The CDR3 is CASSERGRGDEQFF. DNA of the CDR3: TGTGCCAGCAGTGAAAGGGGGCGTGGGGATGAGCAGTTCTTC. The variable domain in full, completed from reference TRBV2 and TRBJ2-1, reads EPEVTQTPSHQVTQMGQEVILRCVPISNHLYFYWYRQILGQKVEFLVSFYNNEISEKSEIFDDQFSVERPDGSNFTLKIRSTKLEDSAMYFCASSERGRGDEQFFGPGTRLTVL.

This clone appeared a few times. The V gene is TRBV14, the J gene TRBJ2-2, with 8 bases fitting TRBD1. The V and J ends lost 0 bases and 9 bases, in that order; junction bases with no gene match: 6. CDR1 and CDR2 from the germline V gene are SGHDN and FVKESK. The CDR3 loop spans 15 amino acids. DNA of the CDR3: TGTGCCAGCAGCCAAGATCTGGCAGGGGGCAGGGAGCTGTTTTTT. Protein product: CASSQDLAGGRELFF.

The chain employs TRBV12-3 or TRBV12-4 and TRBJ1-1; 8 bases are a match to TRBD1. Trimming took 3 bases from V and 6 from J; bases not matched to a gene: 3. The CDR3 sequence is 13 residues long. The chain's CDR3 is CASSFNRGAEAFF. CDR3 DNA: TGTGCCAGCAGTTTTAACAGGGGGGCTGAAGCTTTCTTT.

The J gene is TRBJ2-2, the V gene TRBV10-3; 15 bases agree with TRBD2. With V trimmed by 3 bases and J by 5 bases, 13 bases remained unmatched. The length of the CDR3 is 20 residues. Germline V gene data show CDR1 as ENHRY and CDR2 as SYGVKD. The CDR3 here is CAISDHTPGLAGGRTGELFF. CDR3 DNA sequence: TGTGCCATCAGTGACCACACCCCGGGACTAGCGGGGGGACGGACCGGGGAGCTGTTTTTT.

The chain carries TRBV7-3 and TRBJ1-2; 7 bases line up with TRBD1. CDR1 is SGHTA, CDR2 FQGTGA, per germline. The V and J ends lost 4 bases and 6 bases, in that order; junction bases with no gene match: 8. The length of the CDR3 is 14 residues. This CDR3 is CASSSHGTADGYTF. The CDR3 DNA is TGTGCCAGCAGCTCCCACGGGACAGCGGATGGCTACACCTTC.

The chain joins TRBV28 to TRBJ1-1, with 8 bases lining up with TRBD1. V lost 7 bases to trimming and J lost 0 bases; unmatched junction nucleotides: 7. The CDR3 has 15 amino acids. CDR1 is MDHEN, CDR2 SYDVKM, per germline. Here the CDR3 DNA reads TGTGCCAGCACCCGCGGGACAGGCATGAACACTGAAGCTTTCTTT. Translating gives CASTRGTGMNTEAFF.

The chain uses TRBV6-5 and TRBJ1-1; TRBD1 is a possible D gene (6 bases). The V end lost 11 bases, the J end lost 2 bases, and 12 bases lay between the germline ends. Germline V CDR1 and CDR2: MNHEY, SVGAGI. The CDR3 has 12 amino acids. The CDR3 loop is CAGGHQNTEAFF. The CDR3 region has the DNA TGTGCCGGGGGACATCAAAACACTGAAGCTTTCTTT.

The chain joins TRBV2 to TRBJ1-2; D is perhaps TRBD1 (5 bases). V was shortened by 4 bases and J by 0 bases, with 15 bases between the two germline ends. This CDR3 comprises 16 residues. Germline loops: CDR1 SNHLY, CDR2 FYNNEI. The CDR3 DNA reads TGTGCCAGCAGTGCTCTCGCCGGGGGGACTAACTATGGCTACACCTTC. This codes for CASSALAGGTNYGYTF.

V is TRBV5-6 and J is TRBJ2-1, with 9 bases matching TRBD2. The junction had 10 bases not matched to a gene; V was cut back by 0 bases and J by 9 bases. CDR1 and CDR2 from the germline V gene are SGHDT and YYEEEE. This CDR3 region has 16 residues. The CDR3 loop reads CASSLGFGGGATEQFF. The CDR3 coding sequence is TGTGCCAGCAGCTTGGGTTTCGGCGGGGGGGCCACTGAGCAGTTCTTC.

The V call is TRBV5-4, the J call TRBJ1-3; 7 nucleotides match TRBD1. The ends lost 3 bases at V and 0 bases at J; junction bases unmatched: 3. Germline lookup yields CDR1 SGHNT and CDR2 YYREEE (reference sequence). This CDR3 is 15 amino acids long. The CDR3 DNA is TGTGCCAGCAGCTCCGGGACAGTCTCTGGAAACACCATATATTTT. Its protein is CASSSGTVSGNTIYF.

A word on this clone: One junction end does not reproduce the germline sequence, and a read error may be involved. The rearrangement links TRBV24-1 to TRBJ2-3; a possible D gene is TRBD1 (6 bases). The CDR3 is 13 residues long. Germline V CDR1 and CDR2: KGHDR, SFDVKD. CDR3 sequence reads: CATSDLWDNRRDF. The CDR3 DNA follows: TGTGCCACCAGTGATTTATGGGACAACCGAAGGGATTTT.

This chain connects TRBV6-5 to TRBJ1-3, with D perhaps matching TRBD1 (5 bases). The V and J ends lost 4 bases and 0 bases respectively, with 13 bases between them. This CDR3 has 16 residues. Germline lookup yields CDR1 MNHEY and CDR2 SVGAGI. For the CDR3, the DNA is TGTGCCAGCAGTTTCACAGCAGGGCCCTCTGGAAACACCATATATTTT. Translation: CASSFTAGPSGNTIYF.

The CDR3 spells CASSLVGLGDYGYTF. The CDR3 DNA is TGCGCCAGCAGCTTGGTGGGACTGGGAGACTATGGCTACACCTTC. The rearrangement uses TRBV5-1 and TRBJ1-2; TRBD1 might be the D (5 bases). V was cut by 0 bases and J by 3 bases, with 12 bases left in between. CDR1 is SGHRS and CDR2 is YFSETQ in the germline V gene. CDR3 length: 15 residues.

The rearrangement uses TRBV24-1 and TRBJ1-4; TRBD1 agrees at 10 bases. V lost 3 bases, J lost 6 bases, and 9 bases stayed unmatched. The CDR3 loop spans 17 amino acids. CDR1 is KGHDR and CDR2 is SFDVKD in the germline V gene. The CDR3 DNA reads as TGTGCCACCAGTGATGGGGTGACAGGGGGCGCGGATGAAAAACTGTTTTTT. It yields the protein CATSDGVTGGADEKLFF.